These 10 T cell receptor beta chains came from one sample sequenced in a study of T cells in Graves' hyperthyroidism and ophthalmopathy. Using RNA transcripts as the source, TCR beta CDR3 regions were amplified. When the TCR CDR3 underwent first-round RT-PCR, the HTBI primer set was used. MiXCR was run by TCRdb on the multiplex PCR reads, yielding one entry per CDR3 protein. This sample carries about 610,000 distinct CDR3 sequences, around 16% of them seen once, and the ten largest clones take around 3.5%. The source material was blood. The receptor set was obtained from a woman in her 40s with Graves' ophthalmopathy.

This clonotype occurred many times. The chain recombines TRBV28 with TRBJ2-7; unclear D gene. The germline CDR1 and CDR2 sequences are MDHEN and SYDVKM. The V end was cut by 3 bases, the J end by 0 bases, with 6 bases between. The CDR3 length is 13 residues. The CDR3 DNA follows: TGTGCCAGCAGTTTCCCGTCCTCCTACGAGCAGTACTTC. The encoded protein is CASSFPSSYEQYF.

This clonotype was recorded many times. The CDR3 is CASSFPPTGTSTDTQYF. The DNA of the CDR3 is TGTGCCAGCAGTTTCCCACCGACAGGCACTAGCACAGATACGCAGTATTTT. The chain combines TRBV28 with TRBJ2-3, with a possible D match to TRBD1 (6 bases). The CDR3 length is 17 residues. The germline V gene encodes CDR1 MDHEN and CDR2 SYDVKM. The V gene lost 3 bases and the J gene lost 0 bases, with 16 bases spanning the gap.

This clonotype was counted a few times. V and J are TRBV19 and TRBJ1-5; tentatively, D is TRBD1 (5 bases). This CDR3 is 17 amino acids long. Germline values: CDR1 LNHDA, CDR2 SQIVND (reference sequence). The V end lost 3 bases, the J end lost 2 bases, and 17 bases lay between the germline ends. DNA for the CDR3: TGTGCCAGTAGTATGGGTCAGGGTCTAATGGGCAATCAGCCCCAGCATTTT. Translating it yields CASSMGQGLMGNQPQHF.

A remark on this clonotype: This may arise from a read error, as a much more abundant clone is one base away. The V and J genes are TRBV6-1 and TRBJ2-3; 7 nucleotides line up with TRBD2. With V trimmed by 0 bases and J by 1 base, 10 bases remained unmatched. Germline assignment: CDR1 MNHNS and CDR2 SASEGT. This CDR3 spans 18 amino acids. CDR3 loop: CASSEAFLASGRTDTQYF. CDR3 in DNA: TGTGCCAGCAGTGAAGCGTTTCTGGCTAGCGGCCGCACAGATACGCAGTATTTT.

At least ten counts were recorded for this clonotype. The chain joins TRBV5-1 to TRBJ2-1; D is ambiguous. The CDR3 runs 15 residues. The germline V and J ends were trimmed by 0 bases and 6 bases, with 13 bases remaining between them. Germline V gene data show CDR1 as SGHRS and CDR2 as YFSETQ. CDR3 protein: CASSLAARFGNEQFF. The CDR3 nucleotides are TGCGCCAGCAGCTTGGCGGCCAGGTTCGGCAATGAGCAGTTCTTC.

V and J are TRBV10-2 and TRBJ2-1; either TRBD1 or TRBD2 may fit D (5 bases each). Germline-derived CDR1 and CDR2 are WSHSY and SAAADI. This CDR3 comprises 15 residues. V dropped 2 bases and J dropped 7 bases, with 15 bases sitting between them. This CDR3 is CASSEVLGWGNEQFF. The DNA of the CDR3 is TGCGCCAGCAGTGAGGTTTTAGGGTGGGGGAATGAGCAGTTCTTC.

In its sample, this clonotype was seen a few times. V is TRBV2 and J is TRBJ2-2, with D possibly being TRBD1 (5 bases). CDR3 length: 14 residues. The germline V gene encodes CDR1 SNHLY and CDR2 FYNNEI. V gave up 6 bases and J gave up 1 base, with 9 bases separating them. As DNA, the CDR3 is TGTGCCAGCAGCAAGGACATGAACACCGGGGAGCTGTTTTTT. It encodes CASSKDMNTGELFF.

This clonotype was detected many times. The chain is built from TRBV20-1 and TRBJ2-7; 7 positions agree with TRBD1. Germline V gene data show CDR1 as DFQATT and CDR2 as SNEGSKA (reference sequence). The CDR3 covers 12 residues. Trimming at V came to 3 bases and at J to 4 bases, leaving 3 bases not matched to a gene. Here the CDR3 DNA reads TGCAGTGCTAGGGGGACAGCTTACGAGCAGTACTTC. Amino acid sequence: CSARGTAYEQYF.

The rearrangement links TRBV7-2 to TRBJ2-1, with TRBD1 identical over 7 bases. Trimming at V came to 1 base and at J to 8 bases, leaving 8 bases not matched to a gene. The CDR3 consists of 15 residues. CDR1 SGHTA and CDR2 FQGNSA come from the germline V gene. The CDR3 is CASSLVQGVSDEQFF. Written as DNA, the CDR3 is TGTGCCAGCAGCTTAGTCCAGGGGGTTAGCGATGAGCAGTTCTTC. Based on the CDR3 plus reference TRBV7-2 and TRBJ2-1, the full variable domain is GAGVSQSPSNKVTEKGKDVELRCDPISGHTALYWYRQSLGQGLEFLIYFQGNSAPDKSGLPSDRFSAERTGGSVSTLTIQRTQQEDSAVYLCASSLVQGVSDEQFFGPGTRLTVL.

There are many counts of this clonotype. The gene calls are TRBV28 and TRBJ1-5; 7 nucleotides match TRBD1. The ends lost 4 bases at V and 2 bases at J; junction bases unmatched: 8. Germline CDR1 MDHEN, CDR2 SYDVKM. The CDR3 length is 16 residues. The CDR3 DNA follows: TGTGCCAGCAGTTCCAGGGGGGGCGTCGGCAATCAGCCCCAGCATTTT. The encoded protein is CASSSRGGVGNQPQHF.